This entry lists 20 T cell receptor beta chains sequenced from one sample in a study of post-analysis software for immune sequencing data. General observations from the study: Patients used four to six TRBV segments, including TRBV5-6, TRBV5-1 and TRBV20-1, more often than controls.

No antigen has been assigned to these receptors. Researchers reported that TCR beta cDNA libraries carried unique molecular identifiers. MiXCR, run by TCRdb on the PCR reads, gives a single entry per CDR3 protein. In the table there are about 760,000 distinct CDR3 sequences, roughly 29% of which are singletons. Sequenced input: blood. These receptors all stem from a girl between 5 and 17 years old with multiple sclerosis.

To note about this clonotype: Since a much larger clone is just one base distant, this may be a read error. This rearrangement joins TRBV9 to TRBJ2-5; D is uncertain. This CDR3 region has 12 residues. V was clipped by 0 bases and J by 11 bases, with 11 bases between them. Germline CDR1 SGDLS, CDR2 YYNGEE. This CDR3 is CASSVGSHEQYF. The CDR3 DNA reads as TGTGCCAGCAGCGTAGGCAGTCATGAGCAGTACTTC.

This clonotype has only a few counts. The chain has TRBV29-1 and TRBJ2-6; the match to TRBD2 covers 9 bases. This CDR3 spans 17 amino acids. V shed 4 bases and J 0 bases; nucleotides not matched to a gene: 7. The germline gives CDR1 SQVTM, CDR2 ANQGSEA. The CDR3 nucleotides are TGCAGCGTTGCAGTTAGCGGGAGCTTCTCTGGGGCCAACGTCCTGACTTTC. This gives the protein CSVAVSGSFSGANVLTF.

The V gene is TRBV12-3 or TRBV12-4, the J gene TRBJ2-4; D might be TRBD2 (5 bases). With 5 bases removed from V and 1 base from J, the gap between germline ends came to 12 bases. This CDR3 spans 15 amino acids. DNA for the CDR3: TGTGCCAGCAGTCCCGGGGAGAATGCCAAAAACATTCAGTACTTC. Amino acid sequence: CASSPGENAKNIQYF.

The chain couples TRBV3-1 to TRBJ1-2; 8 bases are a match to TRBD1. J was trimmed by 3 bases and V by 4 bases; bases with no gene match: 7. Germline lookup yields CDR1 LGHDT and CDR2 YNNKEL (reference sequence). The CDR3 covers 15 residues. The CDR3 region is CASSPTGTGHYGYTF. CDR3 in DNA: TGTGCCAGCAGCCCAACCGGGACAGGTCACTATGGCTACACCTTC.

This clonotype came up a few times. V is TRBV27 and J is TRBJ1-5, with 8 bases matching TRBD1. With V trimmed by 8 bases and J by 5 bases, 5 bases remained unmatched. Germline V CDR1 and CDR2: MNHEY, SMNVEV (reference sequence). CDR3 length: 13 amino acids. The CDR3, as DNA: TGTGCCAGCGGACAGGGTGGTTATCAGCCCCAGCATTTT. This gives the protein CASGQGGYQPQHF.

CDR3 residues: CSARDWAGTYNEQFF. The CDR3, as DNA: TGCAGTGCTAGAGACTGGGCGGGGACCTACAATGAGCAGTTCTTC. The rearrangement joins TRBV20-1 to TRBJ2-1; a possible D gene is TRBD2 (6 bases). The germline V and J ends were trimmed by 0 bases and 2 bases, with 11 bases remaining between them. This CDR3 is 15 amino acids long. Germline values: CDR1 DFQATT, CDR2 SNEGSKA (reference sequence).

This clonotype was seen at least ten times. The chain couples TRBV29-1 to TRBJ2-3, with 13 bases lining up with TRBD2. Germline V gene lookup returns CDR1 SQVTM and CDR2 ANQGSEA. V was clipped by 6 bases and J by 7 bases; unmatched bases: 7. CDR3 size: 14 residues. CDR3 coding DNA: TGCAGCGTGGAACTAGCGGGAGGGCCGAATACGCAGTATTTT. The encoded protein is CSVELAGGPNTQYF.

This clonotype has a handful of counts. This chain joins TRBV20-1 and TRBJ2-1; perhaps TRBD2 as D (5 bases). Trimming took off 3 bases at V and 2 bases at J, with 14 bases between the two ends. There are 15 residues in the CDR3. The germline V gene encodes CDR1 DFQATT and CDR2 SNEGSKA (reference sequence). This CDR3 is CSASPVSETYNEQFF. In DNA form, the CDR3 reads TGCAGTGCTAGCCCCGTTAGCGAGACCTACAATGAGCAGTTCTTC.

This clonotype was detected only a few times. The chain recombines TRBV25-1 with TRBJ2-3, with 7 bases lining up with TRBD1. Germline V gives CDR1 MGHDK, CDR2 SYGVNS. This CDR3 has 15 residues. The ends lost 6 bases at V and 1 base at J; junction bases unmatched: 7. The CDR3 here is CASSLQGLRTDTQYF. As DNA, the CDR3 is TGTGCCAGCAGCCTACAGGGGTTGCGCACAGATACGCAGTATTTT.

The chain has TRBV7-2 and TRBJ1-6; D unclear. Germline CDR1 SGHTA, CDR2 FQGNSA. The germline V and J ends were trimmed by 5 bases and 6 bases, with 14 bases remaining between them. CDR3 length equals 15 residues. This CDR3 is CASSGTGIRNSPLHF. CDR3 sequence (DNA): TGTGCCAGCAGCGGAACCGGGATTCGTAATTCACCCCTCCACTTT.

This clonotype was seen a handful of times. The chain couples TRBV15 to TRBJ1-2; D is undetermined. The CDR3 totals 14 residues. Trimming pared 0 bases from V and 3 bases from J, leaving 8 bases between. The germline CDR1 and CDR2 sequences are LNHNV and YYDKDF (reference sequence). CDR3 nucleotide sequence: TGTGCCACCAGCAGAGATCTGACGGACTATGGCTACACCTTC. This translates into CATSRDLTDYGYTF. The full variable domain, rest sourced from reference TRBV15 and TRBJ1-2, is DAMVIQNPRYQVTQFGKPVTLSCSQTLNHNVMYWYQQKSSQAPKLLFHYYDKDFNNEADTPDNFQSRRPNTSFCFLDIRSPGLGDTAMYLCATSRDLTDYGYTFGSGTRLTVV.

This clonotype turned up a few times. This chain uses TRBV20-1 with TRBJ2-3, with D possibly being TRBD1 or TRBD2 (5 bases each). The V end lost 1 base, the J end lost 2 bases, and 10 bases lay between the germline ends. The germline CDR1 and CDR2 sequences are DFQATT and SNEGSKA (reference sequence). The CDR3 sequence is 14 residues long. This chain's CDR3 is CSARVGAYTDTQYF. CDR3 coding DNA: TGCAGTGCTAGAGTCGGGGCCTACACAGATACGCAGTATTTT.

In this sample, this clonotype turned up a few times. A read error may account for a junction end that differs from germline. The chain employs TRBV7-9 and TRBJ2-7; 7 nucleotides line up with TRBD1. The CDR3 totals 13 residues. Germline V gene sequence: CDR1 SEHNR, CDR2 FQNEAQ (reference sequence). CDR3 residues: CASSLAQGHEQYF. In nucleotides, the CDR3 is TGCGCCAGCAGCTTAGCACAGGGGCACGAGCAGTACTTC.

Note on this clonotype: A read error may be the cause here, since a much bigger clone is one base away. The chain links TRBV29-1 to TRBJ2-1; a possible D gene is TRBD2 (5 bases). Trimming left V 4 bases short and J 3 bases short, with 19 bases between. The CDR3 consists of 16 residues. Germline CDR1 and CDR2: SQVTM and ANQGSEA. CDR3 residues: CSVVFLGSSSYNEQFF. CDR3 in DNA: TGCAGCGTTGTATTTCTGGGGAGTTCGAGCTACAATGAGCAGTTCTTC.

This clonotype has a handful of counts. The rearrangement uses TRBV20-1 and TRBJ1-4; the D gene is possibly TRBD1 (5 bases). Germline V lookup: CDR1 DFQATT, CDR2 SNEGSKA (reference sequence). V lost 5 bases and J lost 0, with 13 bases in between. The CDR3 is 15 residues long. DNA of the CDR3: TGCAGTGCTCTCCCTAGGGGCGCAACTAATGAAAAACTGTTTTTT. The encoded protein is CSALPRGATNEKLFF.

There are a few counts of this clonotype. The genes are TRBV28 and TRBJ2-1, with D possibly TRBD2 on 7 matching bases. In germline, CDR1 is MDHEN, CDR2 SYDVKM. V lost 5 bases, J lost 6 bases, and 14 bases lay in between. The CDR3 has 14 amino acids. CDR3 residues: CASSAAGEGNEQFF. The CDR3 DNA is TGTGCCAGCAGTGCCGCAGGGGAGGGCAATGAGCAGTTCTTC. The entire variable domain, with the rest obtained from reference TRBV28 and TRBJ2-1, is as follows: DVKVTQSSRYLVKRTGEKVFLECVQDMDHENMFWYRQDPGLGLRLIYFSYDVKMKEKGDIPEGYSVSREKKERFSLILESASTNQTSMYLCASSAAGEGNEQFFGPGTRLTVL.

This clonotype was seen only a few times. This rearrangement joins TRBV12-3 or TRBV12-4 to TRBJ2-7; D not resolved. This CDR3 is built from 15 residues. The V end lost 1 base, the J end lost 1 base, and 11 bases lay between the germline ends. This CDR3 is CASSLGAGWSYEQYF. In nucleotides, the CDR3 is TGTGCCAGCAGTTTAGGAGCAGGTTGGTCCTACGAGCAGTACTTC.

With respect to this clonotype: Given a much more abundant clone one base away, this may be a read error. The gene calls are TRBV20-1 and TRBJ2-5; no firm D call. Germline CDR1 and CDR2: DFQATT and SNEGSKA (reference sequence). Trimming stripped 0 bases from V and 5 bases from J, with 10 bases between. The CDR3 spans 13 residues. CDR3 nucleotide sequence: TGCAGTGCTAGAGAGGGGTGGCAGGAGACCCAGTACTTC. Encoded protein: CSAREGWQETQYF.

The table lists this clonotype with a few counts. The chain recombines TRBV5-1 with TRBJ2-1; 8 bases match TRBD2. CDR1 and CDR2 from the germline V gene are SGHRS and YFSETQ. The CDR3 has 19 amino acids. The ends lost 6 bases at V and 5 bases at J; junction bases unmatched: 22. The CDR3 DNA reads TGCGCCAGCATGCTCCTCGGTGACGGGTTGGGACTAGATAACAATGAGCAGTTCTTC. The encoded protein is CASMLLGDGLGLDNNEQFF.

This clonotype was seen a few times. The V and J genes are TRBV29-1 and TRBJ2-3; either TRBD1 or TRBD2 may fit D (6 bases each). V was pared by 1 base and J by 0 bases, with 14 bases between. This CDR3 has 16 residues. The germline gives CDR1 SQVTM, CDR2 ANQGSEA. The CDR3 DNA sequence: TGCAGCGTTGAAGGTTTCCGGGGGCGAAGCACAGATACGCAGTATTTT. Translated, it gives CSVEGFRGRSTDTQYF.